This TCR beta chain was recorded in a study of vaccination and CD4 T cells after COVID-19. Study-level information: Two of the convalescents were Hispanic, and the group consisted of six males and four females. SARS-CoV-2, HCoV-NL63, HCoV-OC43 and HCoV-229E supplied the overlapping spike peptides used to stimulate cells. Study-level findings and limits: Only after vaccination were a median roughly 90% of convalescents' reactive clones seen.

Researchers used the Oncomine TCR Beta short-read assay to sequence DNA from cultured CD4+ T cells. Genomic DNA was taken out of cultured CD4+ T cells by extraction. A single record per CDR3 protein comes from TCRdb applying MiXCR to the PCR reads. This sample has about 10,000 distinct CDR3 sequences, with about 30% found just once. With respect to this clonotype: What it binds is not known.

Germline V lookup: CDR1 KGHDR, CDR2 SFDVKD. The CDR3 covers 17 residues. V shed 1 base and J shed 1 base, with 14 bases lying between them. As for treatment: approximately nine-day PBMC culture with coronavirus spike peptide pools or control peptides (ViraFEST assay). CD4+ T lymphocytes from the unexposed donor were collected before the COVID-19 pandemic (2011-2018). With more than nine days of culture completed, CD4+ T cells were isolated by negative selection. The specimen was CD4+ T cells from blood, cultured in vitro. The chain is built from TRBV24-1 and TRBJ2-3; D possibly corresponds to TRBD2 (5 bases). This clonotype was obtained from a human donor in good health. The CDR3 spells CATSDFWAERGTDTQYF. The DNA for the CDR3 is TGTGCCACCAGTGATTTCTGGGCTGAGAGGGGCACAGATACGCAGTATTTT.